This is a list of T cell receptor beta chains from one sample in a study of metastatic and nonmetastatic thyroid tumors. With MiXCR, TCRdb reprocessed the PCR reads. The table shows some 15,000 clones, with 25% to 35% occurring only once. The sample was tumor tissue. These receptors came from a female donor with papillary thyroid cancer or a benign thyroid nodule (not recorded which). Some clones in this sample may be carry-over from other donors' samples. Each CDR3 is given with its conserved first and last residue. D genes are given only for firm matches. Size tells how often a clone was seen (once, few, many) or the class of an expanded clone, and some rows leave it out.

TRBV7-7	TRBJ2-1	many	-	TGTGCTAGCAGCTTAAACCGCGTCGGGGAGCAGTTCTTC	CASSLNRVGEQFF
TRBV6-1	TRBJ2-1	-	-	TGTGCCAGCAGTGGAGGGGGCTCCTACAATGAGCAGTTCTTC	CASSGGGSYNEQFF
TRBV20-1	TRBJ2-7	-	TRBD1	TGCAGTGCTAGAAAGACAGGGGGCCACGAGCAGTACTTC	CSARKTGGHEQYF
TRBV5-1	TRBJ2-7	-	-	TGCGCCAGCAGCTTATACATCTGCAGCGTTAAAATCCAGGGATACGAGCAGTACTTC	CASSLYICSVKIQGYEQYF
TRBV6-1	TRBJ2-3	-	TRBD2	TGTGCCAGCAGTGAAACGTGGCTAGCGGGAGATACGCAGTATTTT	CASSETWLAGDTQYF
TRBV27	TRBJ2-3	few	TRBD2	TGTGCCAGCAGTTCACGACTAGCGGGAGGAACAGATACGCAGTATTTT	CASSSRLAGGTDTQYF
TRBV6-1	TRBJ2-7	few	TRBD1	TGTGCCAGCATAGGGACAGGGTTCGAGCAGTACTTC	CASIGTGFEQYF
TRBV28	TRBJ2-7	few	TRBD2	TGTGCCAGCAGTTTACCCATAGCGGGAGGGCCGACAACATACGAGCAGTACTTC	CASSLPIAGGPTTYEQYF
TRBV6-2/TRBV6-3	TRBJ1-1	many	TRBD1	TGTGCCAGCAGTTACTTGAGACAGGGGCAACCTGAAGCTTTCTTT	CASSYLRQGQPEAFF
TRBV6-1	TRBJ2-4	many	TRBD2	TGTGCCAGCAGTGTTAGCCCGGGACTAGCGATAGACATTCAGTACTTC	CASSVSPGLAIDIQYF
TRBV20-1	TRBJ2-3	-	TRBD1	TGCAGTGCTAGAGGGGGGACAGGGACGATGATACCGGTCACAGATACGCAGTATTTT	CSARGGTGTMIPVTDTQYF
TRBV27	TRBJ2-5	many	-	TGTGCCAGCAGTTTATTGGCTAGCGCCCGTGGGGAGACCCAGTACTTC	CASSLLASARGETQYF
TRBV6-2/TRBV6-3	TRBJ2-1	-	-	TGTGCCAGCAGTTACTCGGCGGTACCCTACAATGAGCAGTTCTTC	CASSYSAVPYNEQFF
TRBV15	TRBJ1-2	-	-	TGTGCCACCAGCAGGGGGGATACAGGGATCGATGGCTACACCTTC	CATSRGDTGIDGYTF
TRBV28	TRBJ1-2	many	TRBD1	TGTGCCAGCAGTTCCGGACAGGTCTATGGCTACACCTTC	CASSSGQVYGYTF
TRBV11-1	TRBJ2-1	-	TRBD2	TGTGCCAGCAGCTTGAGGACTAGCGGGAACGATGAGCAGTTCTTC	CASSLRTSGNDEQFF
TRBV4-1	TRBJ1-1	few	-	TGCGCCAGCAGCCAAGGTCAGGGATGGAACACTGAAGCTTTCTTT	CASSQGQGWNTEAFF
TRBV11-3	TRBJ2-2	few	-	TGTGCCAGCAGCCTCAGGGGTAGGAACGGGGAGCTGTTTTTT	CASSLRGRNGELFF
TRBV28	TRBJ2-7	medium-sized	-	TGTGCCAGCAAGCCGGGTAGCGTGGCCTACGAGCAGTACTTC	CASKPGSVAYEQYF
TRBV20-1	TRBJ1-1	-	-	TGCAGTGCTGAATCGCAGGACAGACACACTGAAGCTTTCTTT	CSAESQDRHTEAFF
TRBV5-6	TRBJ2-7	-	-	TGTGCCAGCAGCTTAGCGGGACATACCGGCGAGCAGTACTTC	CASSLAGHTGEQYF
TRBV27	TRBJ1-1	-	TRBD1	TGTGCCAGCAGTCTATACAGGGGGAACACTGAAGCTTTCTTT	CASSLYRGNTEAFF
TRBV6-1	TRBJ2-7	few	-	TGTGCCAGCAGGTTAAGCTGGCAGGGCTACGAGCAGTACTTC	CASRLSWQGYEQYF
TRBV20-1	TRBJ2-1	-	TRBD2	TGCAGTGCTAGATCGAGACTAGCGGGGGCTCACAATGAGCAGTTCTTC	CSARSRLAGAHNEQFF
TRBV6-1	TRBJ1-5	-	-	TGTGCCAGCAGTGAAGCGAGGGCAGGGAGGAATCAGCCCCAGCATTTT	CASSEARAGRNQPQHF
TRBV28	TRBJ2-7	medium-sized	TRBD2	TGTGCCAGCAGTTCACGACTAGCGGGGGGCCACGAGCAGTACTTC	CASSSRLAGGHEQYF
TRBV28	TRBJ2-1	-	-	TGTTCCAGCAGTTTAGGGGGGGGTCGCTCCTACAATGAGCATTTCTTC	CSSSLGGGRSYNEHFF
TRBV20-1	TRBJ1-2	-	-	TGCAGTGCTAGACAAACAGGGAGTATAAACTATGGCTACACCTTC	CSARQTGSINYGYTF
TRBV20-1	TRBJ2-1	-	-	TGCAGTGCTTCCCGGGACACAGGCAACAATGAGCAGTTCTTC	CSASRDTGNNEQFF
TRBV30	TRBJ2-7	-	-	TGTGCCTGGAGTGTAGACACTGGCTACGAGCAGTACTTC	CAWSVDTGYEQYF
TRBV20-1	TRBJ2-2	medium-sized	-	TGCAGTGCTAGAGATGTGGGGGCCGGGGAGCTGTTTTTT	CSARDVGAGELFF
TRBV5-1	TRBJ1-1	-	TRBD1	TGCGCCAGCAGCGGTCAGGGGGCGGTCACTGAAGCTTTCTTT	CASSGQGAVTEAFF
TRBV19	TRBJ2-1	many	-	TGTGCCAGTAGTATAGGGGGCCCACGGGAGCAGTTCTTC	CASSIGGPREQFF
TRBV11-2	TRBJ2-1	once	TRBD2	TGTGCCAGCAGCTTAGAGGGCGGGAGTGAGTATGAGCAGTTCTTC	CASSLEGGSEYEQFF
TRBV11-2	TRBJ2-1	-	-	TGTGCCAGCAGCTTATTTTTCGGGGTTGGAAATGAGCAGTTCTTC	CASSLFFGVGNEQFF
TRBV19	TRBJ2-1	medium-sized	TRBD1	TGTGCCAGTAGTAACGCCCGGGACAGGGTATCGGGTGAGCAGTTCTTC	CASSNARDRVSGEQFF
TRBV28	TRBJ2-1	many	TRBD2	TGTGCCAGCAGTTCGACATTCCTCGGGGGGGGGTCCCTTTACAATGAGCAGTTCTTC	CASSSTFLGGGSLYNEQFF
TRBV6-1	TRBJ1-4	few	TRBD1	TGTGCCAGCAGCGCCCAGGGGGGGGAAAAACTGTTTTTT	CASSAQGGEKLFF
TRBV10-2	TRBJ2-7	-	TRBD2	TGCGCCAGCAGTGAGTCCCTAGCGGGATCCTACGAGCAGTACTTC	CASSESLAGSYEQYF
TRBV27	TRBJ1-5	-	TRBD1	TGTGCCAGCAGTCTCCGACAGGGGGGGAATCAGCCCCAGCATTTT	CASSLRQGGNQPQHF
TRBV20-1	TRBJ1-4	-	-	TGCAGTGCTAGAGCGGGGATTAATGAAAAACTGTTTTTT	CSARAGINEKLFF
TRBV2	TRBJ1-5	medium-sized	-	TGTGCCAGCAGTGAAGGCTTGTTCCGCCAGTATAGCAATCAGCCCCAGCATTTT	CASSEGLFRQYSNQPQHF
TRBV20-1	TRBJ1-5	many	TRBD1	TGCAGTGCTAGAGATGGCCCTAGGACAGGGGGCCGGCAGCCCCAGCATTTT	CSARDGPRTGGRQPQHF
TRBV28	TRBJ1-2	-	-	TGTGCCAGCAGGATAGACAGCTATGGCTACACCTTC	CASRIDSYGYTF
TRBV20-1	TRBJ2-7	-	-	TGCAGTTCTTCAGACCGGGCCCTGAGCTCCTACGAGCAGTACTTC	CSSSDRALSSYEQYF
TRBV11-1	TRBJ2-3	-	TRBD1	TGTGCCAGCAGCTTTTTAGGACAGGGGGGAGATACGCAGTATTTT	CASSFLGQGGDTQYF
TRBV10-1	TRBJ2-7	medium-sized	-	TGCGCCAGCAGTGAGGGGAGCTCCTACGAGCAGTACTTC	CASSEGSSYEQYF
TRBV6-2/TRBV6-3	TRBJ1-5	many	TRBD1	TGTGCCAGCAGTTCTCGGACAGGAGGGAATCAGCCCCAGCATTTT	CASSSRTGGNQPQHF
TRBV6-2/TRBV6-3	TRBJ1-5	-	-	TGTGCCAGCAGTAAAATTGATCAGCCCCAGCATTTT	CASSKIDQPQHF
TRBV6-1	TRBJ1-2	few	TRBD1	TGTGCCAGCAGGACCCGGGACAGGGGGCTTATTTACTATGGCTACACCTTC	CASRTRDRGLIYYGYTF